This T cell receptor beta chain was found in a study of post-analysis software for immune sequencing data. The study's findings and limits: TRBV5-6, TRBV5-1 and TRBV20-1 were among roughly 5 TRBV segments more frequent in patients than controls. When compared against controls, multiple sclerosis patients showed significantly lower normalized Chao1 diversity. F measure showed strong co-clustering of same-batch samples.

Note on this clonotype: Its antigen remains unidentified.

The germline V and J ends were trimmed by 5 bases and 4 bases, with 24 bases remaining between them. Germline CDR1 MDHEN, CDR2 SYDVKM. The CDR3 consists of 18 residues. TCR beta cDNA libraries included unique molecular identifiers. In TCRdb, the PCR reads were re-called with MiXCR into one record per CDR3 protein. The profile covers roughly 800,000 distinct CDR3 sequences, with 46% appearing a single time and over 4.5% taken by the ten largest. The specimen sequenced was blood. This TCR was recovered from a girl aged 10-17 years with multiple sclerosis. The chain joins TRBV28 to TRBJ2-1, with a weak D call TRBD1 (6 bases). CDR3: CASSPITPSRGGYNEQFF. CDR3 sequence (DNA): TGTGCCAGCAGTCCCATCACACCCTCCAGGGGTGGGTACAATGAGCAGTTCTTC.